A single sample is the source of the 4 T cell receptor beta chains below, sequenced in a study of post-analysis software for immune sequencing data. General observations from the study: Roughly five TRBV segments appeared more often in patients than in controls, and TRBV5-6, TRBV5-1 and TRBV20-1 were among these.

These receptors have no identified antigens. Libraries were made from TCR beta cDNA, and they carried unique molecular identifiers. From the PCR reads, TCRdb called clonotypes with MiXCR, one entry per CDR3 protein. Found here are roughly 410,000 distinct CDR3 sequences, about a third of them singletons; the top ten hold 10% to 15%. The material sequenced was blood. The origin of the receptors is a girl aged 10 to 17 with multiple sclerosis.

This clonotype showed up just a few times. The gene calls are TRBV28 and TRBJ1-2; no reliable D call. Trimming took off 3 bases at V and 4 bases at J, with 9 bases between the two ends. CDR1 and CDR2 (germline): MDHEN, SYDVKM. The CDR3 runs 13 residues. CDR3 region: CASSLSKSYGYTF. The CDR3 DNA is TGTGCCAGCAGTTTGTCCAAGTCCTATGGCTACACCTTC.

The J gene is TRBJ1-1, the V gene TRBV6-4, with 9 bases identical to TRBD1. The CDR3 consists of 20 residues. The trim removed 4 bases at V and 4 bases at J, leaving 22 bases unmatched. From germline, CDR1 is MRHNA and CDR2 SNTAGT. CDR3 coding DNA: TGTGCCAGCAGTGCAAATTTTTGGACAGGGGAGGGAATAGGTGGCACTGAAGCTTTCTTT. Its protein is CASSANFWTGEGIGGTEAFF.

This clonotype has a count of ten or more. The rearrangement links TRBV12-3 or TRBV12-4 to TRBJ2-5; D is unclear. The ends were cut back, 3 bases at V and 1 base at J, with 6 bases in the middle. This CDR3 has 13 residues. In nucleotides, the CDR3 is TGTGCCAGCAGTTTCCAGACCCAAGAGACCCAGTACTTC. Its translation: CASSFQTQETQYF.

This clonotype showed up many times. The genes are TRBV7-2 and TRBJ2-3, with TRBD2 matching 7 bases. This CDR3 has 14 amino acids. CDR1 is SGHTA, CDR2 FQGNSA, per germline. The V and J ends lost 5 bases and 3 bases, in that order; junction bases with no gene match: 5. The CDR3 coding sequence is TGTGCCAGCAGCCGGACTAGAGGGACAGATACGCAGTATTTT. As protein: CASSRTRGTDTQYF.